Reported below is one T cell receptor beta chain. Antigen specificity is unknown. This sample stems from a study of cytomegalovirus exposure and HLA in healthy donors. Study-wide points: A later analysis linked a missense variant in DCLRE1C to the trimming of TCR beta V and J genes. HLA restriction was apparent for most CMV-associated TCR beta chains in a later analysis.

Though probably carrying unrecorded immune exposures, donors were nominally healthy at sampling. Primers included in the PCR were 60 Vbeta and 13 Jbeta primers. Here immunoSEQ multiplex PCR was the method, and the copy in TCRdb shows in-frame clones only, minus some. Of approximately 160,000 clones in the sample, roughly four fifths are singletons; the top ten hold 0.6% to 0.9%. The sequencing sample was made of PBMCs. This clonotype was obtained from a female donor in good health and CMV-seronegative.

CDR3 sequence reads: CASNQGQGAYGYTF. CDR3 bases: TGTGCCAGCAATCAAGGACAGGGGGCTTATGGCTACACCTTC. The rearrangement links TRBV6-6 to TRBJ1-2; TRBD1 aligns across 11 bases. V lost 7 bases and J lost 5; bases outside the gene matches: 6. This CDR3 spans 14 amino acids. Looked up from germline, CDR1 is MNHNY and CDR2 is SVGAGI (reference sequence).